These T cell receptor beta chains were read from a single sample in a study of blood T cell repertoires in COVID-19. Assay: immunoSEQ multiplex PCR; the TCRdb copy retains only in-frame clones and omits some. The table lists 300,000 or so clones, 89% of them singletons. Material: peripheral blood. These receptors came from a man younger than 35 who had recovered from COVID-19. The CDR3 runs from the conserved cysteine through the conserved F or W. Each record gives: J gene, V gene, D gene, CDR3 length, clone size, CDR3 DNA, CDR3 protein. A D gene is named only where the DNA matches it firmly. Size values are once, few and many counts, or a class for expanded clones, and some rows have none.

j_call: TRBJ2-7
v_call: TRBV7-6
d_call: TRBD1
cdr3_length: 19
clone_size: NA
cdr3_nt: TGTGCCAGCAGCTTAGGAACACAACAGGGGACGATAAGCTCCTACGAGCAGTACTTC
cdr3_aa: CASSLGTQQGTISSYEQYF

j_call: TRBJ2-3
v_call: TRBV4-3
d_call: NA
cdr3_length: 14
clone_size: NA
cdr3_nt: TGCGCCAGCAGCCAAGGTATAGTCACAGATACGCAGTATTTT
cdr3_aa: CASSQGIVTDTQYF

j_call: TRBJ1-1
v_call: TRBV27
d_call: NA
cdr3_length: 15
clone_size: NA
cdr3_nt: TGTGCCACCCAACCCCTCGACAGGAGGAACACTGAAGCTTTCTTT
cdr3_aa: CATQPLDRRNTEAFF

j_call: TRBJ1-1
v_call: TRBV5-6
d_call: NA
cdr3_length: 13
clone_size: once
cdr3_nt: TGTGCCAGCAGCTCCCACAGGGCCACTGAAGCTTTCTTT
cdr3_aa: CASSSHRATEAFF

j_call: TRBJ1-1
v_call: TRBV10-2
d_call: TRBD1
cdr3_length: 17
clone_size: NA
cdr3_nt: TGCGCCAGCAGAAATACGGGACAGACCTTCCGAGTCACTGAAGCTTTCTTT
cdr3_aa: CASRNTGQTFRVTEAFF

j_call: TRBJ2-5
v_call: TRBV19
d_call: NA
cdr3_length: 13
clone_size: NA
cdr3_nt: TGTGCCAGTAGTACTCTGTACCAAGAGACCCAGTACTTC
cdr3_aa: CASSTLYQETQYF

j_call: TRBJ1-1
v_call: TRBV25-1
d_call: TRBD1
cdr3_length: 14
clone_size: once
cdr3_nt: TGTGCCAGCAGTGAATGGGGACAGGGAACTGAAGCTTTCTTT
cdr3_aa: CASSEWGQGTEAFF

j_call: TRBJ1-6
v_call: TRBV5-1
d_call: TRBD1
cdr3_length: 15
clone_size: NA
cdr3_nt: TGCGCCAGCAGCCCCCCGGGACAGTCACATTCACCCCTCCACTTT
cdr3_aa: CASSPPGQSHSPLHF

j_call: TRBJ1-6
v_call: TRBV25-1
d_call: NA
cdr3_length: 13
clone_size: NA
cdr3_nt: TGTGCCAGCAGTCAATGGGACTCTTCACCCCTCCACTTT
cdr3_aa: CASSQWDSSPLHF

j_call: TRBJ2-7
v_call: TRBV2
d_call: TRBD2
cdr3_length: 12
clone_size: NA
cdr3_nt: TGTGCCGTCCGGGCTAGCGGATACGAGCAGTACTTC
cdr3_aa: CAVRASGYEQYF

j_call: TRBJ2-1
v_call: TRBV30
d_call: TRBD2
cdr3_length: 16
clone_size: NA
cdr3_nt: TGTGCCTGGACCCGGCTTGCGGGAGGGAGAAACAATGAGCAGTTCTTC
cdr3_aa: CAWTRLAGGRNNEQFF

j_call: TRBJ1-5
v_call: TRBV2
d_call: TRBD1
cdr3_length: 13
clone_size: NA
cdr3_nt: TGTGCCAGCAGTAGGACAGGGGATCAGCCCCAGCATTTT
cdr3_aa: CASSRTGDQPQHF

j_call: TRBJ1-3
v_call: TRBV7-6
d_call: TRBD1
cdr3_length: 16
clone_size: NA
cdr3_nt: TGTGCCAGCAGCCTACTTGGACAGGGGTTGGGAAACACCATATATTTT
cdr3_aa: CASSLLGQGLGNTIYF

j_call: TRBJ2-3
v_call: TRBV2
d_call: TRBD2
cdr3_length: 14
clone_size: NA
cdr3_nt: TGTGCCAGCTTAGCGGGAGAGTGGGGAGATACGCAGTATTTT
cdr3_aa: CASLAGEWGDTQYF

j_call: TRBJ2-3
v_call: TRBV2
d_call: NA
cdr3_length: 14
clone_size: NA
cdr3_nt: TGTGCCAGCAGCGCGTCGCCGGGCACAGATACGCAGTATTTT
cdr3_aa: CASSASPGTDTQYF

j_call: TRBJ2-5
v_call: TRBV5-6
d_call: NA
cdr3_length: 11
clone_size: NA
cdr3_nt: TGTGCCAGCACCGGGGAAGAGACCCAGTACTTC
cdr3_aa: CASTGEETQYF

j_call: TRBJ2-3
v_call: TRBV7-2
d_call: NA
cdr3_length: 15
clone_size: NA
cdr3_nt: TGTGCCAGCAGCTTCGGGTGGGGCGGCACAGATACGCAGTATTTT
cdr3_aa: CASSFGWGGTDTQYF

j_call: TRBJ1-5
v_call: TRBV27
d_call: NA
cdr3_length: 16
clone_size: NA
cdr3_nt: TGTGCCAGCAGCCAGGGCGGGAAAGGAGGCAATCAGCCCCAGCATTTT
cdr3_aa: CASSQGGKGGNQPQHF

j_call: TRBJ2-7
v_call: TRBV6-5
d_call: TRBD1
cdr3_length: 15
clone_size: NA
cdr3_nt: TGTGCCAGCAGTTACCCAGGGACAGGCTCTGACGAGCAGTACTTC
cdr3_aa: CASSYPGTGSDEQYF

j_call: TRBJ2-7
v_call: TRBV23-1
d_call: TRBD1
cdr3_length: 16
clone_size: NA
cdr3_nt: TGCGCCAGCAGTCATCCGGACAGGGGGCAGATCTACGAGCAGTACTTC
cdr3_aa: CASSHPDRGQIYEQYF

j_call: TRBJ2-5
v_call: TRBV5-1
d_call: NA
cdr3_length: 15
clone_size: NA
cdr3_nt: TGCGCCAGCAGACCGGAGGGGCTCAGGCAAGAGACCCAGTACTTC
cdr3_aa: CASRPEGLRQETQYF

j_call: TRBJ2-7
v_call: TRBV7-2
d_call: TRBD1
cdr3_length: 14
clone_size: NA
cdr3_nt: TGTGCCAGCAGCCCATGGGCAGGGGGCGGCGAGCAGTACTTC
cdr3_aa: CASSPWAGGGEQYF

j_call: TRBJ1-1
v_call: TRBV6-2/TRBV6-3
d_call: TRBD1
cdr3_length: 14
clone_size: NA
cdr3_nt: TGTGCCAGCAGTTATTTACAGGGGACCACTGAAGCTTTCTTT
cdr3_aa: CASSYLQGTTEAFF

j_call: TRBJ1-1
v_call: TRBV5-5
d_call: NA
cdr3_length: 14
clone_size: NA
cdr3_nt: TGTGCCAGCAGCCCGACAGTCCCGAACACTGAAGCTTTCTTT
cdr3_aa: CASSPTVPNTEAFF

j_call: TRBJ2-7
v_call: TRBV4-1
d_call: NA
cdr3_length: 13
clone_size: NA
cdr3_nt: TGCGCCAGCAGCCAAGAAACGGGCTACGAGCAGTACTTC
cdr3_aa: CASSQETGYEQYF

j_call: TRBJ2-7
v_call: TRBV18
d_call: TRBD1
cdr3_length: 13
clone_size: NA
cdr3_nt: TGTGCCAGCTCAGCAACAGGGGCGGGCGAGCAGTACTTC
cdr3_aa: CASSATGAGEQYF

j_call: TRBJ1-1
v_call: TRBV9
d_call: NA
cdr3_length: 15
clone_size: NA
cdr3_nt: TGTGCCAGCAGCGTAGCGGGACTCTTGAACACTGAAGCTTTCTTT
cdr3_aa: CASSVAGLLNTEAFF

j_call: TRBJ2-1
v_call: TRBV19
d_call: NA
cdr3_length: 15
clone_size: NA
cdr3_nt: TGTGCCAGTAGTATTGGTAGCTGGGGGGAAAATGAGCAGTTCTTC
cdr3_aa: CASSIGSWGENEQFF

j_call: TRBJ2-2
v_call: TRBV16
d_call: NA
cdr3_length: 11
clone_size: few
cdr3_nt: TGTGCCAGCAGCCAAAACAGGGAGCTGTTTTTT
cdr3_aa: CASSQNRELFF

j_call: TRBJ1-1
v_call: TRBV19
d_call: NA
cdr3_length: 14
clone_size: NA
cdr3_nt: TGTGCCAGTTCAAAACAGGGTAAGGACACTGAAGCTTTCTTT
cdr3_aa: CASSKQGKDTEAFF

j_call: TRBJ2-1
v_call: TRBV4-1
d_call: NA
cdr3_length: 16
clone_size: once
cdr3_nt: TGCGCCAGCAGCCCCTCCCCGGGAAGCTCCTACAATGAGCAGTTCTTC
cdr3_aa: CASSPSPGSSYNEQFF